The source of this T cell receptor (beta chain) is a study of PD-1 blockade in classical Hodgkin lymphoma. About the research overall: Nivolumab dosing for patients was 3 mg/kg, administered intravenously every 2 weeks. Study-level points and caveats: Reported baseline diversity: healthy donors highest, relapsed/refractory patients lowest. Possible causes of repertoire differences, disease activity or prior therapy, remain undefined.

Produced via immunoSEQ multiplex PCR; TCRdb's table is partial and in-frame only. Found here are about 50,000 clones, around 90% of them singletons; the top ten hold about 15%. On this clone itself: Its specificity is not known.

V lost 1 base and J lost 6; bases outside the gene matches: 5. The CDR3 is made up of 15 amino acids. In germline, CDR1 is SGDLS, CDR2 YYNGEE. Stated time point: cycle 4 day 1 (C4D1), after 6 weeks of nivolumab. There was relapse after autologous stem cell transplantation in every patient, and there was variation in brentuximab vedotin exposure. The best responses consisted of complete response, partial response or progressive disease. The TCR comes from a human donor with classical Hodgkin lymphoma. This chain uses TRBV9 with TRBJ2-2; 8 bases are shared with TRBD2. The input for sequencing was peripheral blood mononuclear cells (PBMCs), taken before the fourth cycle of nivolumab. CDR3 sequence: CASSVLSGSAGELFF. CDR3 DNA sequence: TGTGCCAGCAGCGTATTAAGCGGGAGTGCCGGGGAGCTGTTTTTT.